Here is one TCR beta chain with its context. The method was immunoSEQ multiplex PCR; TCRdb's version includes in-frame clones alone and lacks a portion of them. The sample holds some 150,000 clones; around 89% are singletons and the top ten take 2.5% to 3%. The data derive from a study of blood T cell repertoires in COVID-19. V lost 5 bases, J lost 2 bases, and 8 bases stayed unmatched. CDR1 and CDR2 from the germline V gene are SGHTA and FQGNSA. The CDR3 extends over 16 amino acids. The sequence was collected from a man aged 60-69 years with active or convalescent COVID-19. Sequencing was performed on peripheral blood. The chain combines TRBV7-2 with TRBJ1-5; 8 nucleotides line up with TRBD1. The CDR3 DNA sequence: TGTGCCAGCAGCATAACTTCAGGGGGCCGCAATCAGCCCCAGCATTTT. It specifies CASSITSGGRNQPQHF.